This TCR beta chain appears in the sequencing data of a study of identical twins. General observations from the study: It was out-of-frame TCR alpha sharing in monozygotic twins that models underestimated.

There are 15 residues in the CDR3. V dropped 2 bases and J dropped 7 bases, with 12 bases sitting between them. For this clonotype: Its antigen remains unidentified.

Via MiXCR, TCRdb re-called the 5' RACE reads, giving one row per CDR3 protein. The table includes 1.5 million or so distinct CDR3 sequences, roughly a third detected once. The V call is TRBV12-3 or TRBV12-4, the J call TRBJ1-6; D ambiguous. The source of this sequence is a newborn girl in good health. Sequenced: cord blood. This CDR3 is CASSLQTPRNSPLHF. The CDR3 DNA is TGTGCCAGCAGTTTACAGACACCGAGAAATTCACCCCTCCACTTT.